This T cell receptor (beta chain) was found in a study of blood T cell repertoires in COVID-19. Study context: Donors in the United States, Italy and Spain gave samples during acute or convalescent COVID-19. PBMCs, B-cell-depleted T cells, or T cells were the source of the cDNA or gDNA that made up the material.

In the original analysis: Using reference gene primer amplification, nucleated cell counts were estimated. Assay: immunoSEQ multiplex PCR; the TCRdb copy retains only in-frame clones and omits some. V and J calls and clone size are copied from that table; D and trimming were computed from the DNA. The data hold some 15,000 clones, with approximately 88% observed a single time. This CDR3 spans 15 amino acids. Per germline, CDR1 PRHDT and CDR2 FYEKMQ (reference sequence). The ends were cut back, 0 bases at V and 1 base at J, with 6 bases in the middle. This TCR was recovered from a human donor in a cohort sampled during active COVID-19. Sequencing input: peripheral blood. This chain uses TRBV13 with TRBJ2-2; D is possibly TRBD1 (5 bases). CDR3 nucleotide sequence: TGTGCCAGCAGCTTAGGGCAGGGGAACACCGGGGAGCTGTTTTTT. Protein product: CASSLGQGNTGELFF. Together with reference TRBV13 and TRBJ2-2, the CDR3 gives the full variable domain: AAGVIQSPRHLIKEKRETATLKCYPIPRHDTVYWYQQGPGQDPQFLISFYEKMQSDKGSIPDRFSAQQFSDYHSELNMSSLELGDSALYFCASSLGQGNTGELFFGEGSRLTVL.